The following is a T cell receptor (beta chain) sequence with its context. The protocol was immunoSEQ multiplex PCR, while the TCRdb copy is restricted to in-frame clones and leaves out a portion. The sample records approximately 50,000 clones, around 92% being singletons. Germline V gene sequence: CDR1 MNHEY, CDR2 SVGAGI. This CDR3 spans 16 amino acids. The J segment lost 4 bases and the V segment lost 2 bases, leaving 7 bases of the junction unmatched. This sample is drawn from a study of T cell changes during pregnancy in multiple sclerosis. The source of this sequence is a female donor with multiple sclerosis, enrolled in a pregnancy study. The sample in question was CD4+ T cells from peripheral blood mononuclear cells, obtained after pregnancy. The rearrangement links TRBV6-5 to TRBJ2-2; 7 bases match TRBD2. CDR3 residues: CASSYPASGITGELFF. DNA of the CDR3: TGTGCCAGCAGTTACCCCGCTAGCGGAATCACCGGGGAGCTGTTTTTT.